The subject of this entry is one T cell receptor (beta chain). Assay: immunoSEQ multiplex PCR; the TCRdb copy retains only in-frame clones and omits some. This sample carries around 150,000 clones, 70% to 80% of them seen once, and the ten largest clones take around 9.5%. These data come from a study of blood T cell repertoires in COVID-19. Whole-study context: There were acute and convalescent COVID-19 samples, and they came from the United States, Italy and Spain. From T cells, B-cell-depleted T cells, or PBMCs came the material, which was cDNA or gDNA.

V lost 6 bases to trimming and J lost 10 bases, with 16 bases between them. Germline CDR1 and CDR2: MNHEY and SVGAGI. The CDR3 spans 14 residues. The origin of this receptor is a woman aged 50 to 60 with active or convalescent COVID-19. Sequencing used peripheral blood. This chain links TRBV6-5 with TRBJ1-6, with a possible D match to TRBD1 (5 bases). CDR3 sequence: CASRDTTAGSPLHF. In DNA form, the CDR3 reads TGTGCCAGCAGGGACACAACCGCTGGATCACCCCTCCACTTT.